This T cell receptor (beta chain) comes out of a study of beta chain features in type 1 diabetes. Study findings and constraints: Shortening that was moderate but significant affected the TCRB CDR3s of Type 1 diabetes patients in all four CD4+ subsets. Sequencing the cDNA could make cells with high TCR expression show up more than they should. When VDJ junctions were examined, type 1 diabetes patients showed fewer insertions and more deletions.

About this clone: What it binds is not known.

The authors reverse transcribed all of the isolated RNA, so sequencing captured expressed TCRB transcripts. The data were produced by immunoSEQ multiplex PCR, yet TCRdb's version contains in-frame clones alone and is incomplete. The repertoire holds 300,000 to 350,000 clones, about 20% seen once, with around 0.044% in the top ten. CDR3 length: 14 amino acids. CDR1 LNHDA and CDR2 SQIVND come from the germline V gene (reference sequence). Trimming cost V 4 bases and J 1 base, with 8 bases left between them. The clonotype was recovered from a young woman in good health. Sequencing was performed on naive CD4+ T cells from blood. The chain links TRBV19 to TRBJ1-5; TRBD1 is a possible D gene (5 bases). The CDR3 DNA follows: TGTGCCAGTAGTAAGGGGCTCAGCAATCAGCCCCAGCATTTT. This codes for CASSKGLSNQPQHF.